One sample yielded the 25 T cell receptor beta chains listed below, sequenced in a study of control samples from healthy donors and cancer patients. Clones were sequenced by immunoSEQ multiplex PCR, and TCRdb holds only the in-frame ones, with some missing. The sample has about 84,000 clones, 75% to 85% seen once. Material: PBMCs. Receptor source: a man in his sixties with head and neck cancer.

The CDR3 is CAISESDWGGKLFF. In DNA, the CDR3 is TGTGCCATCAGTGAGTCGGACTGGGGGGGAAAACTGTTTTTT. The chain joins TRBV10-3 to TRBJ1-4; D might be TRBD1 (5 bases). CDR1 is ENHRY, CDR2 SYGVKD, per germline. Deletions cut 0 bases from V and 10 bases from J, with 12 bases between. The CDR3 is 14 residues long.

V gene TRBV28 combines with J gene TRBJ2-1; TRBD1 is a possible D gene (6 bases). The CDR3 runs 14 residues. Germline lookup yields CDR1 MDHEN and CDR2 SYDVKM. The V and J ends lost 10 bases and 0 bases respectively, with 13 bases between them. The CDR3 region has the DNA TGTGCCACCCGTGGGGGCGGCTCCTACAATGAGCAGTTCTTC. Protein: CATRGGGSYNEQFF.

The chain uses TRBV15 and TRBJ2-4; D is unclear. Per the germline V gene, CDR1 is LNHNV and CDR2 is YYDKDF (reference sequence). V lost 0 bases and J lost 8, with 17 bases in between. The length of the CDR3 is 16 residues. This CDR3 reads CATSRERTRLKDIQYF. Written as DNA, the CDR3 is TGTGCCACCAGCAGAGAGCGGACGCGTCTGAAGGACATTCAGTACTTC.

The rearrangement joins TRBV6-5 to TRBJ2-7, with 7 positions matching TRBD2. This CDR3 has 15 amino acids. Germline CDR1 MNHEY, CDR2 SVGAGI. The V gene end was trimmed by 7 bases and the J gene end by 0 bases; junction bases not matched to a gene: 9. The CDR3 region has the DNA TGTGCCAGCACCCAAGCGAGCGGGAACTCCTACGAGCAGTACTTC. Translated: CASTQASGNSYEQYF.

V usage is TRBV9 and J usage is TRBJ1-1; no definite D call. CDR1 and CDR2 from the germline V gene are SGDLS and YYNGEE. V shed 2 bases and J shed 2 bases, with 10 bases lying between them. The CDR3 is 14 residues long. DNA for the CDR3: TGTGCCAGCAGCGTCCGACGAACAAACACTGAAGCTTTCTTT. Residues: CASSVRRTNTEAFF.

This clone was detected once. The chain couples TRBV12-5 to TRBJ2-3; D gene uncertain. V was pared by 5 bases and J by 6 bases, with 12 bases between. Germline assignment: CDR1 LGHNT and CDR2 FRNRAP. The CDR3 length is 13 residues. For the CDR3, the DNA is TGTGCTAGTGGTCACCAATCCCCCGATACGCAGTATTTT. Translating gives CASGHQSPDTQYF.

This clone was detected only a few times. The V call is TRBV4-2, the J call TRBJ2-1; 7 nucleotides match TRBD2. Germline CDR1 and CDR2: LGHNA and YNFKEQ. V lost 0 bases, J lost 7 bases, and 12 bases stayed unmatched. The CDR3 covers 17 residues. The DNA of the CDR3 is TGTGCCAGCAGCCAAGACCGAGCGGGAATTTTTGGTAATGAGCAGTTCTTC. This translates into CASSQDRAGIFGNEQFF.

This sequence joins TRBV19 and TRBJ2-1; 7 bases are shared with TRBD2. The V segment lost 8 bases and the J segment 2 bases; nucleotides outside the gene matches: 6. The CDR3 has 14 residues. In germline, CDR1 is LNHDA, CDR2 SQIVND (reference sequence). This chain's CDR3 is CASARTRTYNEQFF. The CDR3 DNA reads as TGTGCCAGTGCCCGGACTAGAACCTACAATGAGCAGTTCTTC.

The chain combines TRBV5-1 with TRBJ1-2; D is unresolved. Germline CDR1 reads SGHRS; CDR2 reads YFSETQ. This CDR3 is 13 amino acids long. V lost 1 base, J lost 2 bases, and 6 bases lay in between. The chain's CDR3 is CASSLLENYGYTF. CDR3 DNA: TGCGCCAGCAGCTTGCTAGAGAACTATGGCTACACCTTC.

The chain employs TRBV2 and TRBJ1-2; tentative D call: TRBD1 (6 bases). This CDR3 has 13 residues. Germline lookup yields CDR1 SNHLY and CDR2 FYNNEI. The V and J ends lost 7 bases and 5 bases respectively, with 14 bases between them. CDR3 bases: TGTGCCAGCACACAACAGGGACCTTATGGCTACACCTTC. It codes for CASTQQGPYGYTF.

The J gene is TRBJ2-2, the V gene TRBV5-1; 11 bases line up with TRBD1. The CDR3 has 16 amino acids. With 3 bases clipped from V and 4 bases from J, the junction kept 5 bases outside the gene matches. Germline assignment: CDR1 SGHRS and CDR2 YFSETQ. The CDR3 region has the DNA TGCGCCAGCAGCTCGGACAGGGGGCAGGGCACCGGGGAGCTGTTTTTT. This codes for CASSSDRGQGTGELFF. Full variable domain (outside the CDR3, taken from reference TRBV5-1 and TRBJ2-2): KAGVTQTPRYLIKTRGQQVTLSCSPISGHRSVSWYQQTPGQGLQFLFEYFSETQRNKGNFPGRFSGRQFSNSRSEMNVSTLELGDSALYLCASSSDRGQGTGELFFGEGSRLTVL.

The rearrangement joins TRBV28 to TRBJ1-5; 8 bases line up with TRBD1. The germline gives CDR1 MDHEN, CDR2 SYDVKM. The CDR3 is 13 residues long. V dropped 6 bases and J dropped 7; count of bases not matched to a gene: 5. CDR3 in DNA: TGTGCCAGCAGGCAGGGGGCGAAGCAGCCCCAGCATTTT. Translating gives CASRQGAKQPQHF. Full variable domain (remainder filled in from reference TRBV28 and TRBJ1-5): DVKVTQSSRYLVKRTGEKVFLECVQDMDHENMFWYRQDPGLGLRLIYFSYDVKMKEKGDIPEGYSVSREKKERFSLILESASTNQTSMYLCASRQGAKQPQHFGDGTRLSIL.

The chain joins TRBV6-5 to TRBJ1-2; the D gene is possibly TRBD1 (5 bases). This CDR3 contains 15 residues. V was cut by 6 bases and J by 8 bases, with 22 bases left in between. Germline values: CDR1 MNHEY, CDR2 SVGAGI. CDR3 region: CASSARVTERRGYTF. The CDR3 bases are TGTGCCAGCAGCGCGCGGGTGACAGAACGGCGGGGCTACACCTTC.

This clone has only a few counts. The gene calls are TRBV27 and TRBJ2-7; 8 nucleotides align to TRBD2. This CDR3 comprises 17 residues. V trimming: 6 bases; J trimming: 3 bases; junction bases outside the gene matches: 16. Per germline, CDR1 MNHEY and CDR2 SMNVEV (reference sequence). This CDR3 reads CASSSGPSGSLYYEQYF. The CDR3 DNA is TGTGCCAGCAGCTCCGGACCCAGCGGGAGCTTGTACTACGAGCAGTACTTC.

The rearrangement uses TRBV28 and TRBJ1-1, with a possible D match to TRBD1 (6 bases). Trimming cost V 0 bases and J 2 bases, with 7 bases left between them. CDR3 length: 14 residues. Germline V lookup: CDR1 MDHEN, CDR2 SYDVKM. The CDR3 spells CASSLWTGNTEAFF. The DNA for the CDR3 is TGTGCCAGCAGTTTATGGACAGGCAACACTGAAGCTTTCTTT.

The chain carries TRBV6-4 and TRBJ1-4; unclear D gene. With 2 bases removed from V and 6 bases from J, the gap between germline ends came to 22 bases. CDR1 is MRHNA and CDR2 is SNTAGT in the germline V gene. The CDR3 has 18 residues. CDR3 region: CASSDPPVMREVDEKLFF. CDR3 bases: TGTGCCAGCAGTGACCCGCCGGTGATGAGGGAAGTGGATGAAAAACTGTTTTTT.

This clone was counted only a few times. The J gene is TRBJ1-4, the V gene TRBV7-9, with a tentative D call TRBD1 (5 bases). This CDR3 is 16 amino acids long. Germline V gives CDR1 SEHNR, CDR2 FQNEAQ (reference sequence). The ends were cut back, 5 bases at V and 1 base at J, with 14 bases in the middle. The CDR3 DNA follows: TGTGCCAGCAGCCCCGCTTTGGGGCGAACTAATGAAAAACTGTTTTTT. Encoded protein: CASSPALGRTNEKLFF.

This rearrangement joins TRBV6-6 to TRBJ2-2, with a weak D call TRBD2 (5 bases). Germline V gene lookup returns CDR1 MNHNY and CDR2 SVGAGI (reference sequence). The CDR3 loop spans 13 amino acids. Trimming pared 6 bases from V and 7 bases from J, leaving 12 bases between. The CDR3 region is CASRTWTGGELFF. The CDR3 coding sequence is TGTGCCAGCAGGACTTGGACTGGCGGGGAGCTGTTTTTT.

The chain carries TRBV5-1 and TRBJ2-1, with D unresolved. The CDR3 length is 14 residues. Looked up from germline, CDR1 is SGHRS and CDR2 is YFSETQ. V was cut by 2 bases and J by 7 bases, with 13 bases left in between. CDR3 nucleotide sequence: TGCGCCAGCAGCTTCCCTGATCCCGGGAATGAGCAGTTCTTC. Protein sequence: CASSFPDPGNEQFF.

The CDR3 protein is CASSLIGTGVEKLFF. For the CDR3, the DNA is TGCGCCAGCAGCTTGATTGGGACAGGGGTCGAAAAACTGTTTTTT. This chain joins TRBV5-1 and TRBJ1-4; 10 nucleotides align to TRBD1. J gave up 8 bases and V 1 base, and 5 bases lay outside the gene matches. CDR1 SGHRS and CDR2 YFSETQ come from the germline V gene. There are 15 residues in the CDR3.

This clone was observed a handful of times. The chain has TRBV5-1 and TRBJ1-2; 9 bases align to TRBD1. The CDR3 has 16 residues. J gave up 3 bases and V 4 bases, and 10 bases lay outside the gene matches. Germline V gene lookup returns CDR1 SGHRS and CDR2 YFSETQ. This CDR3 reads CASSPGQGYADYGYTF. The DNA of the CDR3 is TGCGCCAGCAGCCCGGGACAGGGTTACGCAGACTATGGCTACACCTTC.

The V gene is TRBV5-1, the J gene TRBJ2-7; D gene ambiguous. Germline V CDR1 and CDR2: SGHRS, YFSETQ. CDR3 length equals 12 residues. V lost 2 bases, J lost 3 bases, and 6 bases lay in between. The CDR3 DNA is TGCGCCAGCAGCTTTGACGGCTACGAGCAGTACTTC. This codes for CASSFDGYEQYF.

V gene TRBV27 combines with J gene TRBJ1-6, with D unresolved. CDR3 size: 13 residues. The V end lost 3 bases, the J end lost 9 bases, and 9 bases lay between the germline ends. Germline V gene lookup returns CDR1 MNHEY and CDR2 SMNVEV (reference sequence). This CDR3 reads CASSLTQSSPLHF. The CDR3 DNA follows: TGTGCCAGCAGTTTGACACAAAGTTCACCCCTCCACTTT.

About this clone itself: Different DNA sequences within this sample yield the same CDR3. The chain employs TRBV5-1 and TRBJ1-1, with TRBD1 as a possible D gene (5 bases). This CDR3 has 14 amino acids. Trimming removed 0 bases at V and 4 bases at J, with 10 bases between. Germline CDR1 SGHRS, CDR2 YFSETQ. The CDR3, as DNA: TGCGCCAGCAGCTTGGCCGGGGGAGGCACTGAAGCTTTCTTT. This sequence encodes CASSLAGGGTEAFF.

The chain employs TRBV14 and TRBJ1-1; tentatively, D is TRBD1 (5 bases). CDR1 is SGHDN and CDR2 is FVKESK in the germline V gene. The CDR3 covers 14 residues. Trimming shortened V by 5 bases and J by 9 bases, and 19 bases separated the two germline ends. CDR3 amino acids: CASSLIGGARQAFF. The CDR3 region has the DNA TGTGCCAGCAGCTTAATAGGCGGGGCCAGGCAAGCTTTCTTT.